This T cell receptor (beta chain) was recovered during a study of T cell changes during pregnancy in multiple sclerosis. The germline V gene has CDR1 SGHTA and CDR2 FQGTGA. After removal of 3 bases from V and 2 bases from J, the junction contained 5 bases not matched to a gene. This CDR3 contains 15 residues. Sequenced by immunoSEQ multiplex PCR; TCRdb stores in-frame clones only, minus some. The sample records tens of thousands of clones, around 93% being singletons. The sequencing used CD4+ T cells from peripheral blood mononuclear cells, collected after pregnancy. The source of this sequence is a female donor with multiple sclerosis, enrolled in a pregnancy study. J is TRBJ2-5 and V is TRBV7-3; TRBD1 matches 8 bases. CDR3 in amino acids: CASSFGTGIQETQYF. As DNA, the CDR3 is TGTGCCAGCAGCTTTGGGACAGGAATTCAAGAGACCCAGTACTTC.